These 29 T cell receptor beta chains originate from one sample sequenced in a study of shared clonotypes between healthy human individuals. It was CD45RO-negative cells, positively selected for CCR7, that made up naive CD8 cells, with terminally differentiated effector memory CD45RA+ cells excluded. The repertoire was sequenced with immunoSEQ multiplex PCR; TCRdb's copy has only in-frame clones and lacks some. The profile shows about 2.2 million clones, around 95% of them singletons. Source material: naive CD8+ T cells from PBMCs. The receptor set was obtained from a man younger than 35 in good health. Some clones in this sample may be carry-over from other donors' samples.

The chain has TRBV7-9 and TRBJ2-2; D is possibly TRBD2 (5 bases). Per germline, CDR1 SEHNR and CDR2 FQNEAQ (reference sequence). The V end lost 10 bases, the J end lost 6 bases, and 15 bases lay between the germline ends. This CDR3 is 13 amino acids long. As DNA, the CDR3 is TGTGCCACGAGGGTTCCCGGGCCCGGGGAGCTGTTTTTT. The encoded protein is CATRVPGPGELFF.

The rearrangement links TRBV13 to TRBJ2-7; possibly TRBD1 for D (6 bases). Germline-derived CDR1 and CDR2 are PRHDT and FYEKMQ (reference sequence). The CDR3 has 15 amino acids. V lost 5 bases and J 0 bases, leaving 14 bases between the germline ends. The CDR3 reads CASSPTGYPSYEQYF. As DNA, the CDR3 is TGTGCCAGCAGCCCCACAGGGTACCCCTCCTACGAGCAGTACTTC.

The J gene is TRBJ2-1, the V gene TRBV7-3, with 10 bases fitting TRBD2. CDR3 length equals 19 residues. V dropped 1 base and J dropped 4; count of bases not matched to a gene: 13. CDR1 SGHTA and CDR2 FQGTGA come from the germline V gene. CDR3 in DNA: TGTGCCAGCAGCTTAAGCACTAGCGGGACAGATTGGCTTTACAATGAGCAGTTCTTC. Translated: CASSLSTSGTDWLYNEQFF. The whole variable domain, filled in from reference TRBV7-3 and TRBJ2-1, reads GAGVSQTPSNKVTEKGKYVELRCDPISGHTALYWYRQSLGQGPEFLIYFQGTGAADDSGLPNDRFFAVRPEGSVSTLKIQRTERGDSAVYLCASSLSTSGTDWLYNEQFFGPGTRLTVL.

The CDR3 loop reads CASSLADMGNQPQHF. The CDR3 DNA is TGTGCCAGCAGCTTAGCGGATATGGGCAATCAGCCCCAGCATTTT. The chain carries TRBV7-2 and TRBJ1-5; D ambiguous. The ends were cut back, 0 bases at V and 2 bases at J, with 8 bases in the middle. This CDR3 comprises 15 residues. Looked up from germline, CDR1 is SGHTA and CDR2 is FQGNSA.

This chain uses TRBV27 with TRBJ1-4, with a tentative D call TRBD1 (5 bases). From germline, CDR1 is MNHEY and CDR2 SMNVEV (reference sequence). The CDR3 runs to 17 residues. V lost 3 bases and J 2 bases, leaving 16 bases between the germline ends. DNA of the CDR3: TGTGCCAGCAGTTTCCCTTCCCTGGGACGGACTAATGAAAAACTGTTTTTT. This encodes CASSFPSLGRTNEKLFF.

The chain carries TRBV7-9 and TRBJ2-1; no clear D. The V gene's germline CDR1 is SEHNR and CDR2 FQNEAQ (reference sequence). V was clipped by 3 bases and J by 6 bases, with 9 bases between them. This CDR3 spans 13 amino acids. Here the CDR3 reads CASSFVVVNEQFF. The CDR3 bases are TGTGCCAGCAGCTTCGTTGTGGTCAATGAGCAGTTCTTC. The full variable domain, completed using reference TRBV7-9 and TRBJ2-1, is DTGVSQNPRHKITKRGQNVTFRCDPISEHNRLYWYRQTLGQGPEFLTYFQNEAQLEKSRLLSDRFSAERPKGSFSTLEIQRTEQGDSAMYLCASSFVVVNEQFFGPGTRLTVL.

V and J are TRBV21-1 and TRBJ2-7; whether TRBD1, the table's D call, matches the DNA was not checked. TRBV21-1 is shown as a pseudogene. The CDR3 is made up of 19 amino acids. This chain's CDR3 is CASSKVGASGRGSLYEQYF. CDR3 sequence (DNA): TGTGCCAGCAGCAAAGTAGGGGCGTCGGGCAGGGGATCCTTATACGAGCAGTACTTC.

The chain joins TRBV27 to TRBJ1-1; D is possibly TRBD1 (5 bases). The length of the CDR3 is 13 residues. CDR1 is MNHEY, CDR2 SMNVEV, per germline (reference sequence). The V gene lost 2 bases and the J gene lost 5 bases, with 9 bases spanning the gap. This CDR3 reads CASSLQGWTEAFF. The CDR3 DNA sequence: TGTGCCAGCAGTTTACAGGGTTGGACTGAAGCTTTCTTT.

This chain's CDR3 is CASNQRGSYEQYF. CDR3 DNA: TGTGCCAGCAACCAGCGGGGCTCCTACGAGCAGTACTTC. This chain connects TRBV6-1 to TRBJ2-7; 7 bases fit TRBD2. The junction had 3 bases not matched to a gene; V was cut back by 7 bases and J by 0 bases. The CDR3 is made up of 13 amino acids. The germline CDR1 and CDR2 sequences are MNHNS and SASEGT.

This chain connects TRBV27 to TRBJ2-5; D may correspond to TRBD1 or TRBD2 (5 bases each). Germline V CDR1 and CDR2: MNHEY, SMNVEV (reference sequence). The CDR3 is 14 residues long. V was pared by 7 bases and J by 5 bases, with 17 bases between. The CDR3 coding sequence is TGTGCCAGCACCGGGGTGGGTTCAGGGGAGACCCAGTACTTC. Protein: CASTGVGSGETQYF.

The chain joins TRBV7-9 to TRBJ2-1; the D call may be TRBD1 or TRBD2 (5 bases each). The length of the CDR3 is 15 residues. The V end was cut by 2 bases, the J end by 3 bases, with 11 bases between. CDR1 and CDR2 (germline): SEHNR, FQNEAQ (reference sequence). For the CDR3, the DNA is TGTGCCAGCAGCTTAAGCTTGGGGGTCTACAATGAGCAGTTCTTC. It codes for CASSLSLGVYNEQFF.

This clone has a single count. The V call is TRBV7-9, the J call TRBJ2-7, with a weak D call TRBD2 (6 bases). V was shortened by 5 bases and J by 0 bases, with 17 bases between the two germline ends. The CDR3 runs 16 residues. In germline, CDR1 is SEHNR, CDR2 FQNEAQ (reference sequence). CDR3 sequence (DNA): TGTGCCAGCAGCGCACATCGGAGGGAGACCTCCTACGAGCAGTACTTC. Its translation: CASSAHRRETSYEQYF.

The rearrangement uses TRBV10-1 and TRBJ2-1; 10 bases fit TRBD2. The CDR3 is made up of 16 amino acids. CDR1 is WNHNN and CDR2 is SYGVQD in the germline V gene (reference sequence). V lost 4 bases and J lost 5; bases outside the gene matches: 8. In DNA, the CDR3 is TGCGCCAGCAGTGCACTACTAGCGGGGAGGGACAATGAGCAGTTCTTC. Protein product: CASSALLAGRDNEQFF.

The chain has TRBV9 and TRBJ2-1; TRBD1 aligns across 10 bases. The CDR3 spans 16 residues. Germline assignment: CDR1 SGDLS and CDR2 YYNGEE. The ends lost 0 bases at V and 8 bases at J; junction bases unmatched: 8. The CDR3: CASSVGTGTGVHEQFF. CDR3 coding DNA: TGTGCCAGCAGCGTAGGAACCGGGACAGGGGTACATGAGCAGTTCTTC.

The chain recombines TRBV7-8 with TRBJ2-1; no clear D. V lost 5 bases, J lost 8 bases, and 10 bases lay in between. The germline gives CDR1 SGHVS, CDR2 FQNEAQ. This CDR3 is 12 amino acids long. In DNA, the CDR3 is TGTGCCAGCAGCCCAATGACCGATGAGCAGTTCTTC. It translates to CASSPMTDEQFF.

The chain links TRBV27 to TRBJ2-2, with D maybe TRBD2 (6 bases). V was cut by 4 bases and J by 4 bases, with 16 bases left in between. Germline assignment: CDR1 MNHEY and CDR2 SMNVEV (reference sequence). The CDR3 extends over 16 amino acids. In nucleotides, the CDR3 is TGTGCCAGCAGTTCGGTAGGGGACTTGACCACCGGGGAGCTGTTTTTT. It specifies CASSSVGDLTTGELFF.

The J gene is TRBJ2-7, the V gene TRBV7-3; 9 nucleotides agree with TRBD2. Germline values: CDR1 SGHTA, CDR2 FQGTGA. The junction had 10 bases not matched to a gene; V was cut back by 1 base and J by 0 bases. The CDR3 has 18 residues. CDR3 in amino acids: CASSLREMTSGSSYEQYF. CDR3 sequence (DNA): TGTGCCAGCAGCTTAAGGGAGATGACTAGCGGAAGCTCCTACGAGCAGTACTTC.

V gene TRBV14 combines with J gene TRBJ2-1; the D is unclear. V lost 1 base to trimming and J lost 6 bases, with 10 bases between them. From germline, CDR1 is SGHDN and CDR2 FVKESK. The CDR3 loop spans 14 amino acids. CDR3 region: CASSQVGLPNEQFF. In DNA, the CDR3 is TGTGCCAGCAGCCAAGTCGGGCTACCCAATGAGCAGTTCTTC.

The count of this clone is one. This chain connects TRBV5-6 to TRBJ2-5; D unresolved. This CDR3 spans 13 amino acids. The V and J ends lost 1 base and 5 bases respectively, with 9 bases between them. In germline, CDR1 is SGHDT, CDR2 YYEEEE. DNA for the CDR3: TGTGCCAGCAGCTTGAGTGTTGGGGAGACCCAGTACTTC. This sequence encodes CASSLSVGETQYF.

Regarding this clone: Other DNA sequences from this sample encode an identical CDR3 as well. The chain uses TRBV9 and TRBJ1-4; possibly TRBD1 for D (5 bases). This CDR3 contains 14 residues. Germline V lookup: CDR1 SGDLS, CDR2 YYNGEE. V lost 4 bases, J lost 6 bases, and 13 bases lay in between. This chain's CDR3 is CASSPGGGDEKLFF. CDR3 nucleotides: TGTGCCAGCAGCCCCGGGGGAGGGGATGAAAAACTGTTTTTT. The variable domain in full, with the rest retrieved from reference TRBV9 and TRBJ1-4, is DSGVTQTPKHLITATGQRVTLRCSPRSGDLSVYWYQQSLDQGLQFLIQYYNGEERAKGNILERFSAQQFPDLHSELNLSSLELGDSALYFCASSPGGGDEKLFFGSGTQLSVL.

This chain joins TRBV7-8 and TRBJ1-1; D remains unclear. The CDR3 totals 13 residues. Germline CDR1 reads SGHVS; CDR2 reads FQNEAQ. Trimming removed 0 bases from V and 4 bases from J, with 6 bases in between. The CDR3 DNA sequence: TGTGCCAGCAGCTTAGCGAGACCCACTGAAGCTTTCTTT. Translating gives CASSLARPTEAFF.

The CDR3 region is CASSLSSPGLAQGYEQYF. DNA for the CDR3: TGTGCCAGCAGTTTATCCTCCCCGGGGCTAGCCCAAGGCTACGAGCAGTACTTC. V usage is TRBV28 and J usage is TRBJ2-7; D may be TRBD1 or TRBD2 (5 bases each). Trimming cost V 1 base and J 3 bases, with 22 bases left between them. The CDR3 extends over 18 amino acids. Germline V lookup: CDR1 MDHEN, CDR2 SYDVKM. Full variable domain (remainder filled in from reference TRBV28 and TRBJ2-7): DVKVTQSSRYLVKRTGEKVFLECVQDMDHENMFWYRQDPGLGLRLIYFSYDVKMKEKGDIPEGYSVSREKKERFSLILESASTNQTSMYLCASSLSSPGLAQGYEQYFGPGTRLTVT.

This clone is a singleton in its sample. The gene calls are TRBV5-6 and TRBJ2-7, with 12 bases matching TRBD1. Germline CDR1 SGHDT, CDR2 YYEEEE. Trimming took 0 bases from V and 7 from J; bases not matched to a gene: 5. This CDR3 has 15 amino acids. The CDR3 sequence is CASSLVGQGAWEQYF. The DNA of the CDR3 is TGTGCCAGCAGCTTGGTGGGACAGGGGGCGTGGGAGCAGTACTTC.

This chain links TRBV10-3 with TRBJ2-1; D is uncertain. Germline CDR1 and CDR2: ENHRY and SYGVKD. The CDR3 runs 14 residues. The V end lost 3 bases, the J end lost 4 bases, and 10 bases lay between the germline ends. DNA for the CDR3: TGTGCCATCAGTGACCGGCTGGCTTACAATGAGCAGTTCTTC. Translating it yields CAISDRLAYNEQFF.

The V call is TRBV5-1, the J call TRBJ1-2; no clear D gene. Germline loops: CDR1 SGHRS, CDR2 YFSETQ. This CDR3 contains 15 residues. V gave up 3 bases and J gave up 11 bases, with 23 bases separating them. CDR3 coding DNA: TGCGCCAGCAGCTCGGGAACTTGGACCGCGATCGGGTACACCTTC. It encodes CASSSGTWTAIGYTF.

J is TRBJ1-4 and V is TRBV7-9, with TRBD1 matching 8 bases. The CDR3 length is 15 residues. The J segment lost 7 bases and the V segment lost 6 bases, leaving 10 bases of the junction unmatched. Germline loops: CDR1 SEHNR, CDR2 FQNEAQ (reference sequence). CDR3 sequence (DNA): TGTGCCAGCAGTCTTCAGGGGGCCGGGGGTGAAAAACTGTTTTTT. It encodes CASSLQGAGGEKLFF.

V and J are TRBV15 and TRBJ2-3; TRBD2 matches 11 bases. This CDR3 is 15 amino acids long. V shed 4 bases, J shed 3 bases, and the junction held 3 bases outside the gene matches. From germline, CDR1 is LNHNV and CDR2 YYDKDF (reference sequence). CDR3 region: CATSILAGGTDTQYF. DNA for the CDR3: TGTGCCACCAGCATCCTAGCGGGAGGAACAGATACGCAGTATTTT.

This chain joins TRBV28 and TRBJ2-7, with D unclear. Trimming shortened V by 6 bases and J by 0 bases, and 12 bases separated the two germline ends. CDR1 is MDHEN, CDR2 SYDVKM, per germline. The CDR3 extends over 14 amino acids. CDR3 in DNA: TGTGCCAGCAGCCCCTCCGAGAGCTCCTACGAGCAGTACTTC. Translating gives CASSPSESSYEQYF.

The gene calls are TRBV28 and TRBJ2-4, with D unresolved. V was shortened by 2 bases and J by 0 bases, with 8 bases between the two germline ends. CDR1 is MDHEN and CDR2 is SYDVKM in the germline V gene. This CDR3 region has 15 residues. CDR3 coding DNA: TGTGCCAGCAGTTTACCAACTTTAGCCAAAAACATTCAGTACTTC. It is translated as CASSLPTLAKNIQYF.